The present T cell receptor beta chain was sequenced within a study of lung T cells in sarcoidosis with Löfgren's syndrome (TCRdb year 2017). With respect to the entire study: Sarcoidosis was characterized as a granulomatous disease that is mostly pulmonary, in which CD4+ T cells accumulate in bronchoalveolar lavage fluid. The repertoire analyses concentrated on Lofgren's syndrome patients. What the study reported, not specific to this receptor: TRAV12-1 and TRBV2 were reported as the most expanded V gene segments in Löfgren's syndrome patients compared with control subjects. Sharing of TRAV12-1 and TRBV2 CDR3 motifs among multiple Lofgren's syndrome patients was reported, suggesting public CD4+ TCR repertoires. When alphabeta pairing was analyzed, TRAV12-1 tended to pair preferentially with TRBV2, and the resulting paired TCRs displayed CDR3 homology. The study only suggested recognition of a sarcoidosis-associated antigen, and the antigen remained putative and unidentified.

TCRdb records Illumina MiSeq as the sequencer. TCRdb reanalyzed the raw reads on its own, using fastp at Q25 for trimming and MiXCR for clone calling, and kept in-frame beta chains. All rows with the same CDR3 protein become a single entry with the most common DNA and genes. Recorded for this sample are roughly 63,000 distinct CDR3 sequences; 21% of them occurred a single time. Of the sample, less than 2.5% is held by the ten largest clones. This clonotype was found many times. Its antigen is still unknown. Within one base of it there is no much larger clone, and no base qualities were kept. For CDR1 and CDR2, the germline V gene lists MDHEN and SYDVKM. Taken from cysteine to phenylalanine, the CDR3 has 12 residues. The CDR3 DNA has 36 bases and is translated from base 1. V is cut by 2 bases and J by 3 bases, and the space between the germline ends is 4 bases.

The origin of this receptor is a human donor with sarcoidosis (Löfgren's syndrome or another form), or a control subject (not recorded which). The sequenced sample consisted of CD4+ T cells from PBMCs. This chain is built from TRBV28 and TRBJ1-1; no confident D gene assignment can be made. Here is the DNA: TGTGCCAGCAGTTTAGTGGACACTGAAGCTTTCTTT. This gives the protein CASSLVDTEAFF.